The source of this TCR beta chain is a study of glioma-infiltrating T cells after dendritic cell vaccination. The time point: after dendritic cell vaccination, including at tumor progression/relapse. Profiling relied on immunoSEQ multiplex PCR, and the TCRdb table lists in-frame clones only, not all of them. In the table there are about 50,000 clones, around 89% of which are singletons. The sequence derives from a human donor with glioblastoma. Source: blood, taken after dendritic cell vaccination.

The CDR3 sequence: CSVEGPGEAFF. The CDR3 region has the DNA TGCAGCGTTGAAGGCCCGGGTGAAGCTTTCTTT. This chain joins TRBV29-1 and TRBJ1-1; D gene uncertain. Trimming removed 1 base at V and 7 bases at J, with 7 bases between. Germline V gene sequence: CDR1 SQVTM, CDR2 ANQGSEA. This CDR3 has 11 residues.